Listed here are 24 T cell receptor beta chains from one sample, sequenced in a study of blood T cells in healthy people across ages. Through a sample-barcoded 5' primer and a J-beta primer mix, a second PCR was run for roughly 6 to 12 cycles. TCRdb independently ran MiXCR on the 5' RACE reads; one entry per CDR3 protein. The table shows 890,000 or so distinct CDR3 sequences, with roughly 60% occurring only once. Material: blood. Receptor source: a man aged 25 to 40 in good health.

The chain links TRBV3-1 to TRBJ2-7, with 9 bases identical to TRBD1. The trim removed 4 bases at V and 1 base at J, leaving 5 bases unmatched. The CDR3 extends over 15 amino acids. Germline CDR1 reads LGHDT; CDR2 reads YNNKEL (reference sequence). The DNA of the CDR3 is TGTGCCAGCAGCCGGGACAGGGTAGGGTCCTACGAGCAGTACTTC. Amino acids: CASSRDRVGSYEQYF.

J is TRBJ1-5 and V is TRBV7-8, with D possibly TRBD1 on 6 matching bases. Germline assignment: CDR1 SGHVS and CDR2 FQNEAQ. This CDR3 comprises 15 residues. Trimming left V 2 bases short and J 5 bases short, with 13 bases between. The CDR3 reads CASSLHRERYQPQHF. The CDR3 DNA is TGTGCCAGCAGCTTACACAGGGAAAGATATCAGCCCCAGCATTTT.

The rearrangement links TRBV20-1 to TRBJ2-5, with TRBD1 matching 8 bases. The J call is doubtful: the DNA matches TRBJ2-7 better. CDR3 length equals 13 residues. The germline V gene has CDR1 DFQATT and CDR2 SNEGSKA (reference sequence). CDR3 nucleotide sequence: TGCAGTGCCGACAGGGGTGGGTCCTACGAGCAGTACTTC. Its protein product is CSADRGGSYEQYF.

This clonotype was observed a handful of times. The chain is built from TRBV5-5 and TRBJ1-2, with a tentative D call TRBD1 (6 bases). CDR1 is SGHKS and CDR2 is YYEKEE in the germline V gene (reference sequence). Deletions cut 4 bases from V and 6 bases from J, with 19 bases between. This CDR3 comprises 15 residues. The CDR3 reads CASSLNRDPWDGYTF. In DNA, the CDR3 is TGTGCCAGCAGCCTTAACAGGGACCCATGGGATGGCTACACCTTC.

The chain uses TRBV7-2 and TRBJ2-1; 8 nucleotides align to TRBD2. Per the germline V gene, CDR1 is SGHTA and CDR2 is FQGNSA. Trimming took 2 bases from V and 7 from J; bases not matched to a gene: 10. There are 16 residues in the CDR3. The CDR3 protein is CASSLIRGGWSNEQFF. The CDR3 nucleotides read TGTGCCAGCAGCTTAATTCGGGGGGGTTGGTCAAATGAGCAGTTCTTC.

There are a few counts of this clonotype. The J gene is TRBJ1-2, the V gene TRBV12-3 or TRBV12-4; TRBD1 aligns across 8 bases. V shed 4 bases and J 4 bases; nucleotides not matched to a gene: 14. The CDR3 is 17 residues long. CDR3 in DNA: TGTGCCAGCAGTTCTCTAGGAAACCAGGGGGCCTTCTATGGCTACACCTTC. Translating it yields CASSSLGNQGAFYGYTF.

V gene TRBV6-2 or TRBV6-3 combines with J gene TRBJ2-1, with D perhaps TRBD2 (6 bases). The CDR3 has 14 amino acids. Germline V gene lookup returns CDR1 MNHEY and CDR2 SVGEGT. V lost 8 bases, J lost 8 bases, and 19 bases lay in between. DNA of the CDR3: TGTGCCAGCGTACTCGGGACTGGCTGGGATGAGCAGTTCTTC. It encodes CASVLGTGWDEQFF.

The CDR3 sequence is CASGGTASGGETQYF. In DNA form, the CDR3 reads TGTGCCAGCGGAGGGACAGCTTCTGGCGGGGAGACCCAGTACTTC. This chain uses TRBV18 with TRBJ2-7, with D perhaps matching TRBD1 (7 bases). The end of the DNA aligns better with TRBJ2-5, so the J call may be wrong. CDR1 is KGHSH, CDR2 LQKENI, per germline. This CDR3 region has 15 residues.

The CDR3 protein is CASSGRGSSTDTQYF. CDR3 DNA: TGTGCCAGCAGCGGACGGGGATCTAGCACAGATACGCAGTATTTT. V is TRBV9 and J is TRBJ2-3; tentatively, D is TRBD2 (5 bases). Germline lookup yields CDR1 SGDLS and CDR2 YYNGEE. The V and J ends lost 3 bases and 0 bases respectively, with 11 bases between them. This CDR3 contains 15 residues. Based on the CDR3 plus reference TRBV9 and TRBJ2-3, the full variable domain is DSGVTQTPKHLITATGQRVTLRCSPRSGDLSVYWYQQSLDQGLQFLIQYYNGEERAKGNILERFSAQQFPDLHSELNLSSLELGDSALYFCASSGRGSSTDTQYFGPGTRLTVL.

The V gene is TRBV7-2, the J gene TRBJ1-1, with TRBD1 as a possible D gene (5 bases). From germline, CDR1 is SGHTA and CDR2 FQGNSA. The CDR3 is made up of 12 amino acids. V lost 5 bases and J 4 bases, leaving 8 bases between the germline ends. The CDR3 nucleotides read TGTGCCAGCAGCCACAGGTCCACTGAAGCTTTCTTT. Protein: CASSHRSTEAFF.

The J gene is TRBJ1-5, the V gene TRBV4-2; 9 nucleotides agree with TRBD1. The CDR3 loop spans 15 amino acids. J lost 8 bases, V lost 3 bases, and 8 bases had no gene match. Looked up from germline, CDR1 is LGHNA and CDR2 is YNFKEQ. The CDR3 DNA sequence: TGTGCCAGCAGCCAGCGGACAGGGGTTAAAGAGCCCCAGCATTTT. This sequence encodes CASSQRTGVKEPQHF.

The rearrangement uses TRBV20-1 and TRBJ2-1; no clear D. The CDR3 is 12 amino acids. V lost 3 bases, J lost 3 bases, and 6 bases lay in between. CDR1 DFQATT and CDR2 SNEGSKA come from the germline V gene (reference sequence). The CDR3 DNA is TGCAGTGCTAGTACTCACTACAATGAGCAGTTCTTC. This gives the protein CSASTHYNEQFF.

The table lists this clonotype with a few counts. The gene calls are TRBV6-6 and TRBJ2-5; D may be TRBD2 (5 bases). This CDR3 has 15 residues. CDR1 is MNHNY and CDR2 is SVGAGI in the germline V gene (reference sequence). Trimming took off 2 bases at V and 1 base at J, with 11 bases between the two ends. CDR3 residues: CASSYGRTPQETQYF. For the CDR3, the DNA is TGTGCCAGCAGTTACGGCAGGACTCCCCAAGAGACCCAGTACTTC.

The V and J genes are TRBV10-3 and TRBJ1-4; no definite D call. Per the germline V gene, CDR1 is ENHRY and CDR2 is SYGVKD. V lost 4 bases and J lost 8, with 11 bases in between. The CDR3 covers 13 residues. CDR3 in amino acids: CAISAADREKLFF. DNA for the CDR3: TGTGCCATCAGTGCGGCCGATCGGGAAAAACTGTTTTTT.

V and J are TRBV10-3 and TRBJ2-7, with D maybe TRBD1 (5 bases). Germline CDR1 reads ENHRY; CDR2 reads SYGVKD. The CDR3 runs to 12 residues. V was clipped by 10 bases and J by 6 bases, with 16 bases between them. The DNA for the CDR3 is TGTGCCACTGGGTCCCAGGGCTGCGAGCAGTACTTC. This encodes CATGSQGCEQYF.

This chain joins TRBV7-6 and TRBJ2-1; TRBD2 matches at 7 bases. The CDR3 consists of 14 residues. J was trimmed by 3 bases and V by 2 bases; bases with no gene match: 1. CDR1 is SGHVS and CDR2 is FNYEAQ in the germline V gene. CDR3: CASSLPGGYNEQFF. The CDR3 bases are TGTGCCAGCAGCTTACCGGGGGGCTACAATGAGCAGTTCTTC.

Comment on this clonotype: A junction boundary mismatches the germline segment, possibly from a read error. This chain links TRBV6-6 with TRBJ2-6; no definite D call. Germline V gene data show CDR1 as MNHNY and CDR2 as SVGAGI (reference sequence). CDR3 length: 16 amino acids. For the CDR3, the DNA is TGTGCCAACAGTTACTCATATCCCTCTGGGGCCAACGTCCTGACTTTC. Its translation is CANSYSYPSGANVLTF.

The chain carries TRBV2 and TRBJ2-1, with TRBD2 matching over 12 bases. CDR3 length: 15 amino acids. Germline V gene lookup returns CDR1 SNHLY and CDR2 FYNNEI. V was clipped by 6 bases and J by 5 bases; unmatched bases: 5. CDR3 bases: TGTGCCAGCAGAGTTGGACTAGCGGGGCACAATGAGCAGTTCTTC. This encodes CASRVGLAGHNEQFF.

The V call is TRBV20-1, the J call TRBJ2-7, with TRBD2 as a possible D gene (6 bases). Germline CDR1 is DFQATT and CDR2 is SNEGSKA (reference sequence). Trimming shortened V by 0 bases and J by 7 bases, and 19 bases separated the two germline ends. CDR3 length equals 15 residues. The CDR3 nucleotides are TGCAGTGCTAGAGATATTGCGGGGCCGTCCCGGGAGCAGTACTTC. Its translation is CSARDIAGPSREQYF.

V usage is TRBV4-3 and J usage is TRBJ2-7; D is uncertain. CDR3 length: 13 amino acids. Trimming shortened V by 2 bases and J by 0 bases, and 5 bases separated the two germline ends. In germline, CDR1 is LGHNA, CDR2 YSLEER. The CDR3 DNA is TGCGCCAGCAGCCAAATGAGCTCCTACGAGCAGTACTTC. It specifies CASSQMSSYEQYF.

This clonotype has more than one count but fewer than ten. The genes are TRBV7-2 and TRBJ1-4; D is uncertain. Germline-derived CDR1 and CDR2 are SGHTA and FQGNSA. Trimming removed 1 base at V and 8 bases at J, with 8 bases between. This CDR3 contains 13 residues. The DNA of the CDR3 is TGTGCCAGCAGCTTAGGTGCTGGAGAAAAACTGTTTTTT. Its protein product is CASSLGAGEKLFF.

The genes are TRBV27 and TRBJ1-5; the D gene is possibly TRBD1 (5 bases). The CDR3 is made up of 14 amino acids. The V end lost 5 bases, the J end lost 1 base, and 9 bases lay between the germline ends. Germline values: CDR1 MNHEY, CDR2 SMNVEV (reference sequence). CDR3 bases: TGTGCCAGCAGTGGAGGGACGAGCAATCAGCCCCAGCATTTT. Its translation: CASSGGTSNQPQHF.

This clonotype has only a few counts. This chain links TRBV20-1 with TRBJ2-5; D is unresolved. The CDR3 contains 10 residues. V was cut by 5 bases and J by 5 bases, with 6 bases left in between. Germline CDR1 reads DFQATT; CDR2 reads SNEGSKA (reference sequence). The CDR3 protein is CSAPPETQYF. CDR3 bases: TGCAGTGCTCCCCCGGAGACCCAGTACTTC.

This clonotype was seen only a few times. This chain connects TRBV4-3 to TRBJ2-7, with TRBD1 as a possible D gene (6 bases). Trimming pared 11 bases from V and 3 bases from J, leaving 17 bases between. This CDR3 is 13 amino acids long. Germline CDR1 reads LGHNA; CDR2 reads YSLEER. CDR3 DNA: TGCGCCGCAGGGGACGGTCCTTACTACGAGCAGTACTTC. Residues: CAAGDGPYYEQYF.